The 5 T cell receptor beta chains presented below share a single source sample, sequenced in a study of Graves' ophthalmopathy and Graves' hyperthyroidism. RNA transcripts served as template for amplifying TCR beta CDR3 sequences. Second-round multiplex PCR came after first-round RT-PCR with HTBI primers. TCRdb reprocessed the multiplex PCR reads with MiXCR, giving one entry per CDR3 protein. In the table there are about 740,000 distinct CDR3 sequences, 40% of which are singletons. The source material was peripheral blood. The receptors here all came from an adult man with Graves' ophthalmopathy.

A note on this clonotype: A junction boundary mismatches the germline segment, possibly from a read error. The rearrangement joins TRBV10-2 to TRBJ2-7; TRBD1 is a possible D gene (5 bases). CDR1 and CDR2 from the germline V gene are WSHSY and SAAADI. CDR3 length: 14 residues. CDR3 DNA: TGTGCCAGCAGTTACGCCAGGGTATCCGTCGAGCAGTACTTC. This sequence encodes CASSYARVSVEQYF.

CDR3 sequence reads: CASSLGFRTSGSGETQYF. As DNA, the CDR3 is TGCGCCAGCAGCTTGGGTTTCAGGACTAGCGGGAGCGGAGAGACCCAGTACTTC. This sequence joins TRBV5-1 and TRBJ2-5; 13 bases line up with TRBD2. Trimming removed 0 bases from V and 4 bases from J; junction bases left unmatched: 9. Germline assignment: CDR1 SGHRS and CDR2 YFSETQ. The length of the CDR3 is 18 residues.

The chain employs TRBV7-3 and TRBJ1-1; possible D gene TRBD1, 6 bases. The CDR3 totals 16 residues. Trimming cost V 1 base and J 4 bases, with 16 bases left between them. The germline CDR1 and CDR2 sequences are SGHTA and FQGTGA. The CDR3 DNA follows: TGTGCCAGCAGCTTAAATACGGGAACCAGGGGCACTGAAGCTTTCTTT. It codes for CASSLNTGTRGTEAFF.

This clonotype turned up a few times. This chain joins TRBV5-1 and TRBJ2-7; D ambiguous. Germline V CDR1 and CDR2: SGHRS, YFSETQ. Trimming left V 4 bases short and J 4 bases short, with 12 bases between. This CDR3 has 13 residues. The chain's CDR3 is CASSHGRRYEQYF. The CDR3 region has the DNA TGCGCCAGCAGCCACGGACGGCGTTACGAGCAGTACTTC.

This clonotype was counted a few times. The chain employs TRBV12-3 or TRBV12-4 and TRBJ2-6, with D perhaps TRBD2 (5 bases). The CDR3 consists of 15 residues. Deletions cut 6 bases from V and 0 bases from J, with 9 bases between. The CDR3 here is CASRARGSGANVLTF. The CDR3 bases are TGTGCCAGCAGGGCCCGGGGCTCTGGGGCCAACGTCCTGACTTTC.